Below are 13 T cell receptor beta chains sequenced from a single sample in a study of blood T cell repertoires in COVID-19. The protocol was immunoSEQ multiplex PCR, while the TCRdb copy is restricted to in-frame clones and leaves out a portion. Of 85,000 to 100,000 clones listed, about four fifths are singletons. Sample: peripheral blood. The receptors shown here come from a human donor in a cohort sampled during active COVID-19.

The chain couples TRBV19 to TRBJ2-1, with D possibly matching TRBD1 (6 bases). This CDR3 is 16 amino acids long. Germline assignment: CDR1 LNHDA and CDR2 SQIVND (reference sequence). With 3 bases removed from V and 0 bases from J, the gap between germline ends came to 12 bases. CDR3 in DNA: TGTGCCAGTAGTATGGGACATCCGAGCTCCTACAATGAGCAGTTCTTC. This codes for CASSMGHPSSYNEQFF.

V is TRBV18 and J is TRBJ1-1, with 8 bases that match TRBD1. J was trimmed by 1 base and V by 4 bases; bases with no gene match: 8. CDR1 and CDR2 from the germline V gene are KGHSH and LQKENI. CDR3 length: 16 residues. CDR3 nucleotide sequence: TGTGCCAGCTCACAACCGACCGGGACAGGGAACACTGAAGCTTTCTTT. This sequence encodes CASSQPTGTGNTEAFF.

The chain links TRBV12-5 to TRBJ2-1; 8 nucleotides agree with TRBD1. The CDR3 is made up of 14 amino acids. Germline CDR1 is LGHNT and CDR2 is FRNRAP. V lost 5 bases and J lost 8; bases outside the gene matches: 8. The CDR3: CASGAGQGVYEQFF. The CDR3 DNA reads as TGTGCTAGTGGTGCCGGACAGGGAGTCTATGAGCAGTTCTTC.

This clone was recorded only once. The chain links TRBV6-1 to TRBJ1-1; D possibly corresponds to TRBD1 (5 bases). Deletions cut 3 bases from V and 4 bases from J, with 12 bases between. The length of the CDR3 is 14 residues. The V gene's germline CDR1 is MNHNS and CDR2 SASEGT. The CDR3: CASSDTQARTEAFF. In DNA form, the CDR3 reads TGTGCCAGCAGTGATACACAGGCGCGCACTGAAGCTTTCTTT.

This chain joins TRBV14 and TRBJ1-1; no clear D gene. Trimming removed 6 bases at V and 1 base at J, with 6 bases between. The germline gives CDR1 SGHDN, CDR2 FVKESK. The CDR3 has 12 residues. The CDR3 is CASRSGNTEAFF. CDR3 sequence (DNA): TGTGCCAGCAGGTCCGGGAACACTGAAGCTTTCTTT. The full variable domain, in which reference TRBV14 and TRBJ1-1 provide the parts outside the CDR3, is EAGVTQFPSHSVIEKGQTVTLRCDPISGHDNLYWYRRVMGKEIKFLLHFVKESKQDESGMPNNRFLAERTGGTYSTLKVQPAELEDSGVYFCASRSGNTEAFFGQGTRLTVV.

The chain joins TRBV5-4 to TRBJ2-4, with 7 bases identical to TRBD2. The V gene end was trimmed by 4 bases and the J gene end by 2 bases; junction bases not matched to a gene: 6. Germline CDR1 reads SGHNT; CDR2 reads YYREEE (reference sequence). The CDR3 contains 15 residues. The CDR3 DNA reads as TGTGCCAGCAGCCTTCCTAGCGGACCCAAAAACATTCAGTACTTC. Protein product: CASSLPSGPKNIQYF.

The gene calls are TRBV18 and TRBJ1-5, with 11 bases aligning to TRBD1. The CDR3 length is 15 residues. CDR1 is KGHSH and CDR2 is LQKENI in the germline V gene. V shed 3 bases and J 4 bases; nucleotides not matched to a gene: 2. This CDR3 reads CASSPGQGVNQPQHF. The CDR3 DNA follows: TGTGCCAGCTCACCGGGACAGGGGGTAAATCAGCCCCAGCATTTT.

This chain connects TRBV15 to TRBJ1-5; D is perhaps TRBD1 (6 bases). Germline V gives CDR1 LNHNV, CDR2 YYDKDF (reference sequence). Deletions cut 3 bases from V and 1 base from J, with 7 bases between. The CDR3 is 14 residues long. The CDR3 loop reads CATSSTGSNQPQHF. The CDR3 bases are TGTGCCACCAGCAGTACAGGGAGCAATCAGCCCCAGCATTTT.

The chain joins TRBV6-1 to TRBJ2-5; the D gene is possibly TRBD1 (7 bases). CDR1 is MNHNS and CDR2 is SASEGT in the germline V gene. This CDR3 spans 16 amino acids. V dropped 3 bases and J dropped 5 bases, with 19 bases sitting between them. The CDR3 sequence: CASSDRMGGRGETQYF. The CDR3 DNA reads TGTGCCAGCAGTGATAGGATGGGGGGCAGGGGGGAGACCCAGTACTTC.

The rearrangement joins TRBV20-1 to TRBJ2-5; D unresolved. The V end lost 3 bases, the J end lost 5 bases, and 7 bases lay between the germline ends. Germline CDR1 and CDR2: DFQATT and SNEGSKA (reference sequence). This CDR3 comprises 11 residues. This CDR3 is CSASSPETQYF. The CDR3 DNA follows: TGCAGTGCTAGTTCTCCCGAGACCCAGTACTTC.

The chain employs TRBV16 and TRBJ1-2; D gene unclear. V lost 4 bases, J lost 8 bases, and 14 bases lay in between. CDR1 and CDR2 (germline): KGHSY, FQNENV. This CDR3 spans 13 amino acids. The CDR3 spells CASSPLPTVGYTF. For the CDR3, the DNA is TGTGCCAGCAGCCCCTTGCCCACGGTGGGCTACACCTTC.

The chain joins TRBV7-8 to TRBJ1-6; D is unclear. V lost 0 bases and J lost 6, with 12 bases in between. The CDR3 loop spans 16 amino acids. The germline V gene has CDR1 SGHVS and CDR2 FQNEAQ. For the CDR3, the DNA is TGTGCCAGCAGCTTAGCCCCGTCCGGGTTTAATTCACCCCTCCACTTT. Protein: CASSLAPSGFNSPLHF.

This clone was found once. This sequence joins TRBV18 and TRBJ1-1, with TRBD1 matching over 8 bases. The CDR3 totals 16 residues. Germline CDR1 is KGHSH and CDR2 is LQKENI. V shed 3 bases, J shed 6 bases, and the junction held 12 bases outside the gene matches. In nucleotides, the CDR3 is TGTGCCAGCTCACCTCAAGAGGACAGGGTAGGAGCTGAAGCTTTCTTT. Its translation: CASSPQEDRVGAEAFF.